Detailed here is one T cell receptor beta chain. This clonotype was seen at least ten times. There is no known antigen for this receptor. One base away there is no much larger clone; base qualities are not given. These data originate in a study of T cell repertoires in cytomegalovirus infection (dated by TCRdb to the late 2010s). Study-wide context: The HLA type of each donor mattered for the analysis, because public TCR beta signatures pointed to carriage of CMV infection along with the matching HLA type.

Study-wide conclusions, independent of this receptor: In both this cohort and an independent approximately 350-donor cohort, the cumulative frequency of public TCR beta family members distinguished carriers of CMV infection plus the relevant HLA type. In the ex vivo response, HLA-C-restricted CMV-specific TCR beta clonotypes were dominant, and in two of eight donors the single most frequent clonotype came from this HLA-C-restricted group.

Sequencing was performed on an Illumina HiSeq 1500. TCRdb applied fastp at Q25 and MiXCR to the public reads, then kept only in-frame beta chains. Here each entry gathers all rows of one CDR3 protein and keeps the most common genes and DNA. This sample is represented by roughly 230,000 distinct CDR3 sequences; 9% to 15% of them were singletons. The leading ten clones occupy approximately 1.6% of the sample. This receptor was obtained from a human donor in good health (CMV status not recorded). Some clones in this sample may be carry-over from other donors' samples. The material sequenced was PBMCs.

CDR3 sequence: CASSLVTSGTETQYF. The bases read TGTGCCAGCAGCTTAGTTACTAGCGGGACAGAGACCCAGTACTTC. This chain joins TRBV7-7 to TRBJ2-5, with 10 junctional bases fitting TRBD2. The CDR3 starts with the cysteine, ends with the phenylalanine, and has 15 residues. Left in the record is the CDR3 DNA by itself, 45 bases read in frame from the first base. The junction shows trimming of 1 base on V and 4 bases on J, and the gene matches do not reach 3 bases of it. Per the germline V gene (reference sequence), SSHAT is the CDR1 and FNYEAQ is the CDR2.